This TCR beta chain was profiled in a study of blood T cell repertoires in COVID-19. For the study at large: COVID-19 samples, acute and convalescent, were from the United States, Italy and Spain.

Self-reported history from a screening survey and questionnaire set each donor's cohort. The CDR3 is made up of 14 amino acids. V was pared by 6 bases and J by 7 bases, with 15 bases between. Germline CDR1 and CDR2: SGHNT and YENEEA. Produced via immunoSEQ multiplex PCR; TCRdb's table is partial and in-frame only. The sample includes about 380,000 clones, roughly 91% of them seen just once. The chain uses TRBV11-3 and TRBJ2-2, with D possibly being TRBD2 (7 bases). The sequenced sample was PBMCs or T cells enriched from blood (not recorded which). The clonotype originates from a young woman who had recovered from COVID-19. For the CDR3, the DNA is TGTGCCAGCAGTCAAGGGGGGGTTGGCGGGGAGCTGTTTTTT. It encodes CASSQGGVGGELFF.